Each of the 21 T cell receptor beta chains below was sequenced from the same sample in a study of Ad26.COV2.S vaccination and SARS-CoV-2 variants. The assay was immunoSEQ multiplex PCR, and TCRdb's table has in-frame clones only and misses some. Among around 400,000 clones listed, 75% to 95% were seen once. Noted treatment: 15 to 20 received Ad26.COV2.S at low or high dose, single or two shots; roughly five received placebo; per-sample allocation not given. Samples came from day 63 after the first vaccine or placebo injection. The source was peripheral blood, collected in a trial of Ad26.COV2.S vaccine versus placebo. The receptors here all came from a person aged 18-65 years who received the Ad26.COV2.S COVID-19 vaccine or a placebo.

This clone showed up just a few times. The gene calls are TRBV2 and TRBJ2-1; D ambiguous. The CDR3 loop spans 11 amino acids. Trimming took 8 bases from V and 5 from J, leaving 7 bases between them. The germline gives CDR1 SNHLY, CDR2 FYNNEI. The CDR3 DNA is TGTGCCAGCCTACTAAACAATGAGCAGTTCTTC. Protein product: CASLLNNEQFF.

This chain uses TRBV4-3 with TRBJ2-1; 9 bases match TRBD1. Germline assignment: CDR1 LGHNA and CDR2 YSLEER. J gave up 5 bases and V 2 bases, and 4 bases lay outside the gene matches. This CDR3 has 15 residues. CDR3 bases: TGCGCCAGCAGCCAAACCGGGACAGGGAACAATGAGCAGTTCTTC. Amino acids: CASSQTGTGNNEQFF.

The rearrangement uses TRBV6-1 and TRBJ1-5; D is perhaps TRBD1 (5 bases). The germline V gene encodes CDR1 MNHNS and CDR2 SASEGT. The CDR3 has 13 amino acids. The V gene lost 3 bases and the J gene lost 7 bases, with 10 bases spanning the gap. The CDR3 sequence: CASSDRAFQPQHF. CDR3 sequence (DNA): TGTGCCAGCAGTGACAGGGCTTTCCAGCCCCAGCATTTT.

The CDR3 coding sequence is TGTGCCAGCAGCCTCCGGACAGGAGGTGGGAGTGAAGCTTTCTTT. The encoded protein is CASSLRTGGGSEAFF. The chain carries TRBV7-9 and TRBJ1-1; 7 bases map to TRBD1. This CDR3 has 15 residues. Germline V gene sequence: CDR1 SEHNR, CDR2 FQNEAQ (reference sequence). The J segment lost 7 bases and the V segment lost 5 bases, leaving 13 bases of the junction unmatched. Full variable domain (rest looked up from reference TRBV7-9 and TRBJ1-1): DTGVSQNPRHKITKRGQNVTFRCDPISEHNRLYWYRQTLGQGPEFLTYFQNEAQLEKSRLLSDRFSAERPKGSFSTLEIQRTEQGDSAMYLCASSLRTGGGSEAFFGQGTRLTVV.

V is TRBV6-2 or TRBV6-3 and J is TRBJ1-4; perhaps TRBD1 as D (6 bases). The germline gives CDR1 MNHEY, CDR2 SVGEGT. The CDR3 loop spans 13 amino acids. V was trimmed by 4 bases and J by 8 bases, leaving 11 bases between them. The CDR3 here is CASSFWGREKLFF. The CDR3 region has the DNA TGTGCCAGCAGTTTCTGGGGGCGAGAAAAACTGTTTTTT.

The genes are TRBV3-1 (or the pseudogene TRBV3-2) and TRBJ2-4; D tentatively reads TRBD1 or TRBD2 (5 bases each). Trimming stripped 4 bases from V and 2 bases from J, with 12 bases between. CDR1 and CDR2 from the germline V gene are LGHDT and YNNKEL (reference sequence). The CDR3 covers 15 residues. The CDR3 here is CASSPARGTKNIQYF. DNA for the CDR3: TGTGCCAGCAGCCCCGCCCGGGGCACCAAAAACATTCAGTACTTC.

This clone was found once. The rearrangement uses TRBV19 and TRBJ2-1; 8 positions agree with TRBD2. V lost 3 bases and J lost 0; bases outside the gene matches: 4. The CDR3 sequence is 16 residues long. CDR1 and CDR2 from the germline V gene are LNHDA and SQIVND (reference sequence). Here the CDR3 reads CASSMTGGSSYNEQFF. In DNA, the CDR3 is TGTGCCAGTAGTATGACGGGAGGGAGCTCCTACAATGAGCAGTTCTTC.

This clone was observed a single time. Mismatch with germline at one junction end may stem from a read error. The chain is built from TRBV7-9 and TRBJ2-3; 13 bases line up with TRBD2. This CDR3 region has 13 residues. Looked up from germline, CDR1 is SEHNR and CDR2 is FQNEAQ (reference sequence). The CDR3 protein is CASSFAGLAGPHF. The CDR3 DNA is TGTGCCAGCAGCTTCGCGGGACTAGCGGGACCACATTTT.

This chain links TRBV7-2 with TRBJ2-5, with a weak D call TRBD1 (7 bases). There are 16 residues in the CDR3. The V gene lost 1 base and the J gene lost 2 bases, with 14 bases spanning the gap. Per the germline V gene, CDR1 is SGHTA and CDR2 is FQGNSA. DNA for the CDR3: TGTGCCAGCAGCTTAGTGTCAGGGGGGAGGCAAGAGACCCAGTACTTC. It translates to CASSLVSGGRQETQYF.

The chain has TRBV11-2 and TRBJ2-1; D not resolved. V lost 2 bases and J 7 bases, leaving 3 bases between the germline ends. The CDR3 is made up of 11 amino acids. Germline lookup yields CDR1 SGHAT and CDR2 FQNNGV. DNA for the CDR3: TGTGCCAGCAGCTTATGGAATGAGCAGTTCTTC. It is translated as CASSLWNEQFF. Full variable domain (missing parts from reference TRBV11-2 and TRBJ2-1): EAGVAQSPRYKIIEKRQSVAFWCNPISGHATLYWYQQILGQGPKLLIQFQNNGVVDDSQLPKDRFSAERLKGVDSTLKIQPAKLEDSAVYLCASSLWNEQFFGPGTRLTVL.

J is TRBJ1-2 and V is TRBV7-2; D gene ambiguous. Germline CDR1 reads SGHTA; CDR2 reads FQGNSA. The CDR3 extends over 12 amino acids. V was cut by 5 bases and J by 2 bases, with 6 bases left in between. The CDR3 spells CASSPLNYGYTF. As DNA, the CDR3 is TGTGCCAGCAGCCCCCTGAACTATGGCTACACCTTC.

This clone came up a few times. The chain links TRBV7-9 to TRBJ1-1, with D hard to call. The germline V and J ends were trimmed by 5 bases and 0 bases, with 7 bases remaining between them. CDR3 length: 13 residues. Germline V gene sequence: CDR1 SEHNR, CDR2 FQNEAQ (reference sequence). In DNA, the CDR3 is TGTGCCAGCAGCCCCGAGTTGAACACTGAAGCTTTCTTT. Protein: CASSPELNTEAFF.

The chain uses TRBV3-1 (or the pseudogene TRBV3-2) and TRBJ1-6, with D perhaps TRBD1 (6 bases). This CDR3 is 15 amino acids long. The ends were cut back, 4 bases at V and 10 bases at J, with 17 bases in the middle. Germline assignment: CDR1 LGHDT and CDR2 YNNKEL (reference sequence). The chain's CDR3 is CASSPGTFERSPLHF. DNA of the CDR3: TGTGCCAGCAGCCCGGGGACATTCGAGAGGTCACCCCTCCACTTT.

The chain combines TRBV7-3 with TRBJ2-5; D not certain. Germline assignment: CDR1 SGHTA and CDR2 FQGTGA. V dropped 5 bases and J dropped 0 bases, with 16 bases sitting between them. This CDR3 has 16 residues. CDR3 nucleotide sequence: TGTGCCAGCAGCCGCGGTCCTGATAAGTACCAAGAGACCCAGTACTTC. Translating gives CASSRGPDKYQETQYF.

This chain links TRBV6-1 with TRBJ1-6; D remains unclear. Germline CDR1 reads MNHNS; CDR2 reads SASEGT. The V and J ends lost 1 base and 6 bases respectively, with 10 bases between them. The CDR3 is 15 amino acids. As DNA, the CDR3 is TGTGCCAGCAGTGAAGTCGGTCAAAGTAATTCACCCCTCCACTTT. It encodes CASSEVGQSNSPLHF.

V and J are TRBV5-4 and TRBJ2-1; D may be TRBD1 (6 bases). Between the trimmed V and J ends, which lost 2 bases and 4 bases, there was a span of 13 bases. Per germline, CDR1 SGHNT and CDR2 YYREEE (reference sequence). CDR3 length: 15 residues. The CDR3 loop reads CASSFVGGPYNEQFF. As DNA, the CDR3 is TGTGCCAGCAGCTTCGTTGGGGGCCCTTACAATGAGCAGTTCTTC.

V is TRBV18 and J is TRBJ2-7; no clear D. From germline, CDR1 is KGHSH and CDR2 LQKENI. The CDR3 is 12 residues long. Trimming shortened V by 3 bases and J by 3 bases, and 6 bases separated the two germline ends. The CDR3 nucleotides read TGTGCCAGCTCACCCGGAAACTACGAGCAGTACTTC. This encodes CASSPGNYEQYF.

The sample holds one count of this clone. The chain recombines TRBV6-5 with TRBJ2-7, with D tentatively TRBD1 (6 bases). Germline CDR1 MNHEY, CDR2 SVGAGI. The CDR3 contains 14 residues. Deletions cut 5 bases from V and 4 bases from J, with 15 bases between. The CDR3 bases are TGTGCCAGCAGTCCAACAGGGTACGGTTACGAGCAGTACTTC. This sequence encodes CASSPTGYGYEQYF.

The gene calls are TRBV5-6 and TRBJ1-4, with TRBD1 as a possible D gene (5 bases). The CDR3 contains 16 residues. Trimming pared 4 bases from V and 0 bases from J, leaving 13 bases between. The germline V gene encodes CDR1 SGHDT and CDR2 YYEEEE. This chain's CDR3 is CASSLGGVATNEKLFF. DNA of the CDR3: TGTGCCAGCAGCCTGGGAGGGGTCGCAACTAATGAAAAACTGTTTTTT.

The V and J genes are TRBV2 and TRBJ1-1; D remains unclear. Germline V CDR1 and CDR2: SNHLY, FYNNEI. Trimming pared 6 bases from V and 12 bases from J, leaving 14 bases between. This CDR3 region has 11 residues. CDR3 loop: CASSKNGVSFF. The CDR3 region has the DNA TGTGCCAGCAGCAAAAACGGGGTATCTTTCTTT.

The rearrangement joins TRBV30 to TRBJ2-2, with a possible D match to TRBD2 (5 bases). Trimming took 2 bases from V and 3 from J, leaving 16 bases between them. This CDR3 has 16 residues. Germline V gene sequence: CDR1 GTSNPN, CDR2 SVGIG (reference sequence). The chain's CDR3 is CAWSPRTYGDTGELFF. In nucleotides, the CDR3 is TGTGCCTGGAGTCCACGGACCTACGGGGACACCGGGGAGCTGTTTTTT.